These 13 T cell receptor beta chains share one sample of origin, sequenced in a study of T-cell memory formation after mild COVID-19. TCRdb re-analysed the 5' RACE reads in MiXCR, keeping a single row per CDR3 protein. The table includes hundreds of thousands of distinct CDR3 sequences, more than 15% detected once. Material for sequencing was PBMCs or a T cell subset sorted from them (not recorded which). These receptor sequences come from a young man who had mild COVID-19 (a few samples of this study predate the infection). Cell type and time point are not known.

This clonotype occurred many times. CDR3 bases: TGTGCCAGCAAGAGAGCGGGGACGGGCTACGAGCAGTACTTC. Translation: CASKRAGTGYEQYF. The rearrangement uses TRBV2 and TRBJ2-7, with TRBD2 matching 7 bases. CDR1 is SNHLY, CDR2 FYNNEI, per germline. J lost 3 bases, V lost 7 bases, and 9 bases had no gene match. This CDR3 is built from 14 residues.

The V gene is TRBV6-1, the J gene TRBJ2-7; the D gene is possibly TRBD2 (5 bases). Looked up from germline, CDR1 is MNHNS and CDR2 is SASEGT. V was trimmed by 5 bases and J by 6 bases, leaving 17 bases between them. The CDR3 runs 14 residues. The CDR3 DNA is TGTGCCAGCAGTCTGGAACTCGCCGGGGTCGAGCAGTACGTC. Its translation: CASSLELAGVEQYV.

The rearrangement uses TRBV3-1 and TRBJ2-1; no reliable D call. Germline CDR1 is LGHDT and CDR2 is YNNKEL (reference sequence). The CDR3 consists of 13 residues. Trimming took 3 bases from V and 7 from J, leaving 10 bases between them. Here the CDR3 DNA reads TGTGCCAGCAGCCATGACTTCACAAATGAGCAGTTCTTC. Translation gives CASSHDFTNEQFF.

The chain is built from TRBV7-8 and TRBJ2-1; TRBD1 aligns across 7 bases. CDR1 and CDR2 (germline): SGHVS, FQNEAQ. J was trimmed by 9 bases and V by 2 bases; bases with no gene match: 4. The CDR3 has 13 amino acids. The CDR3 spells CASSLTGDTEQFF. The CDR3 DNA is TGTGCCAGCAGCTTAACAGGGGACACTGAGCAGTTCTTC. Using reference TRBV7-8 and TRBJ2-1 for the parts outside the CDR3, the full variable domain is GAGVSQSPRYKVAKRGQDVALRCDPISGHVSLFWYQQALGQGPEFLTYFQNEAQLDKSGLPSDRFFAERPEGSVSTLKIQRTQQEDSAVYLCASSLTGDTEQFFGPGTRLTVL.

This clonotype came up many times. The gene calls are TRBV7-6 and TRBJ2-1, with 13 bases that match TRBD2. Germline V gives CDR1 SGHVS, CDR2 FNYEAQ. The junction had 6 bases not matched to a gene; V was cut back by 5 bases and J by 8 bases. The CDR3 has 15 amino acids. Here the CDR3 DNA reads TGTGCCAGCAGCCTCTGGACTAGCGGGGGCGATGAGCAGTTCTTC. The encoded protein is CASSLWTSGGDEQFF.

The chain uses TRBV20-1 and TRBJ2-6; D may be TRBD1 or TRBD2 (5 bases each). Germline V lookup: CDR1 DFQATT, CDR2 SNEGSKA (reference sequence). V was trimmed by 6 bases and J by 2 bases, leaving 14 bases between them. This CDR3 has 15 residues. The CDR3 is CSAYSGLTGANVLTF. The CDR3 DNA follows: TGCAGTGCGTACTCGGGGCTTACTGGGGCCAACGTCCTGACTTTC.

The V and J genes are TRBV6-2 or TRBV6-3 and TRBJ1-2; D ambiguous. The germline V gene encodes CDR1 MNHEY and CDR2 SVGEGT. The CDR3 runs 14 residues. Trimming took off 8 bases at V and 4 bases at J, with 17 bases between the two ends. The CDR3, as DNA: TGTGCCAGCTCCCCCTTTGGGTACGCCTATGGCTACACCTTC. It is translated as CASSPFGYAYGYTF.

V usage is TRBV5-1 and J usage is TRBJ2-5, with D possibly being TRBD1 (6 bases). The CDR3 has 14 amino acids. Trimming pared 3 bases from V and 2 bases from J, leaving 11 bases between. In germline, CDR1 is SGHRS, CDR2 YFSETQ. As DNA, the CDR3 is TGCGCCAGCAGCTGGGGGCCAGGACAAGAGACCCAGTACTTC. Translation: CASSWGPGQETQYF.

This clonotype was observed many times. The V and J genes are TRBV5-1 and TRBJ2-7; 11 nucleotides line up with TRBD1. The CDR3 is made up of 16 amino acids. CDR1 SGHRS and CDR2 YFSETQ come from the germline V gene. The V gene end was trimmed by 1 base and the J gene end by 5 bases; junction bases not matched to a gene: 8. This chain's CDR3 is CASSLRGQGASHEQYV. The DNA for the CDR3 is TGCGCCAGCAGCTTGAGAGGACAGGGGGCATCCCACGAGCAGTACGTC.

This clonotype has a handful of counts. The chain combines TRBV29-1 with TRBJ1-2, with D possibly TRBD1 on 6 matching bases. Trimming removed 6 bases at V and 4 bases at J, with 9 bases between. The CDR3 loop spans 11 amino acids. Germline-derived CDR1 and CDR2 are SQVTM and ANQGSEA. The CDR3 sequence: CSVRTVYGYTF. DNA for the CDR3: TGCAGCGTCCGGACAGTCTATGGCTACACCTTC.

In its sample, this clonotype was seen a few times. The chain links TRBV28 to TRBJ2-7; D is undetermined. The V end was cut by 5 bases, the J end by 4 bases, with 18 bases between. CDR3 length: 15 residues. Germline assignment: CDR1 MDHEN and CDR2 SYDVKM. CDR3: CASSQPLARAYEQYV. The CDR3, as DNA: TGTGCCAGCAGTCAACCACTGGCCCGGGCGTACGAGCAGTACGTC.

The chain recombines TRBV12-3 or TRBV12-4 with TRBJ1-4; D gene uncertain. The CDR3 loop spans 15 amino acids. V was cut by 4 bases and J by 3 bases, with 12 bases left in between. CDR3 residues: CASSWAGVANEKLFF. The DNA of the CDR3 is TGTGCCAGCAGTTGGGCCGGGGTAGCTAATGAAAAACTGTTTTTT.

This clonotype was counted only a few times. V usage is TRBV7-8 and J usage is TRBJ2-1; a weak D match, TRBD1 (5 bases). V lost 1 base, J lost 3 bases, and 7 bases lay in between. The germline CDR1 and CDR2 sequences are SGHVS and FQNEAQ. The CDR3 is made up of 14 amino acids. The CDR3 protein is CASSLGGRYNEQFF. CDR3 nucleotide sequence: TGTGCCAGCAGCTTAGGGGGCCGCTACAATGAGCAGTTCTTC.